A selection of T cell receptor beta chains follows, all from one sample in a study of OX40 agonist ivuxolimab in advanced cancers. Using immunoSEQ multiplex PCR, the repertoire was profiled, and TCRdb retains in-frame clones only, with some absent. The profile shows fewer than 50,000 clones, approximately 87% of them singletons. Source: CD4+ or CD8+ T cells sorted from blood, taken in a trial of the OX40 agonist ivuxolimab. The receptors originated from an adult with an advanced solid tumor such as melanoma, head and neck, liver or kidney cancer. Each CDR3 is given with its conserved first and last residue. Fields, in order: J gene, V gene, clone size, D gene, CDR3 length, CDR3 protein, CDR3 DNA. A D gene is named only where the DNA matches it firmly. Clone size is given for some rows only: seen once, a few or many times, or a class if the clone is expanded.

J: TRBJ1-5
V: TRBV4-3
size: .
D: .
length: 15
CDR3: CASSQDGQSNQPQHF
DNA: TGCGCCAGCAGCCAAGATGGGCAGAGCAATCAGCCCCAGCATTTT

J: TRBJ1-1
V: TRBV4-3
size: .
D: .
length: 15
CDR3: CASSQGAGVRTEAFF
DNA: TGCGCCAGCAGCCAAGGTGCCGGGGTCAGGACTGAAGCTTTCTTT

J: TRBJ2-2
V: TRBV27
size: .
D: TRBD1
length: 15
CDR3: CASRRDRGLDGELFF
DNA: TGTGCCAGCAGAAGGGACAGGGGGCTCGACGGGGAGCTGTTTTTT

J: TRBJ2-3
V: TRBV28
size: .
D: .
length: 16
CDR3: CASSLYRSASSDTQYF
DNA: TGTGCCAGCAGTTTATACAGGAGCGCCAGTAGCGATACGCAGTATTTT

J: TRBJ1-2
V: TRBV5-6
size: .
D: .
length: 15
CDR3: CASSFGYRELYGYTF
DNA: TGTGCCAGCAGCTTCGGTTACAGGGAACTCTATGGCTACACCTTC

J: TRBJ2-1
V: TRBV29-1
size: .
D: TRBD1
length: 17
CDR3: CSVVGTVTLSSYNEQFF
DNA: TGCAGCGTTGTAGGGACAGTTACACTGAGCTCCTACAATGAGCAGTTCTTC

J: TRBJ1-2
V: TRBV9
size: .
D: .
length: 15
CDR3: CASSVASAGGYGYTF
DNA: TGTGCCAGCAGCGTAGCCTCGGCGGGGGGCTATGGCTACACCTTC

J: TRBJ2-3
V: TRBV19
size: once
D: .
length: 12
CDR3: CASSTGSDTQYF
DNA: TGTGCCAGTAGCACAGGGTCAGATACGCAGTATTTT

J: TRBJ2-7
V: TRBV27
size: once
D: TRBD1
length: 18
CDR3: CASSLGGGPGQGAYEQYF
DNA: TGTGCCAGCAGTTTAGGGGGAGGACCGGGACAGGGTGCCTACGAGCAGTACTTC

J: TRBJ1-2
V: TRBV7-9
size: .
D: .
length: 15
CDR3: CASSSGRTVGGDYTF
DNA: TGTGCCAGCAGCTCAGGGAGGACAGTCGGAGGGGACTACACCTTC

J: TRBJ2-1
V: TRBV7-8
size: .
D: .
length: 21
CDR3: CASSLQPRGWGIGGSYNEQFF
DNA: TGTGCCAGCAGCTTACAGCCCAGGGGTTGGGGTATAGGGGGGTCCTACAATGAGCAGTTCTTC

J: TRBJ2-7
V: TRBV29-1
size: .
D: .
length: 15
CDR3: CSVGIRGGSAYEQYF
DNA: TGCAGCGTGGGTATCAGGGGAGGGTCCGCCTACGAGCAGTACTTC